Following are 21 T cell receptor beta chains from one sample sequenced in a study of vaccination effects on CD4 cells after COVID-19. Their recognized antigens are unknown. Viral peptide pools were used in the ViraFEST assay to expand antigen-specific CD4+ T cells, and sequencing came afterward. Following 10 days of culture, CD4+ T cells were isolated. All study participants received two doses of BNT162b2 or mRNA-1273 vaccine. The repertoire was sequenced with immunoSEQ multiplex PCR; TCRdb's copy has only in-frame clones and lacks some. Here the sample spans tens of thousands of clones, roughly 80% being singletons. The sample was CD4+ T cells from PBMCs cultured with SARS-CoV-2 spike peptides, taken after COVID-19 vaccination. The receptors stem from a human donor who received a COVID-19 vaccine. Some clones in this sample may be carry-over from other donors' samples.

J is TRBJ1-4 and V is TRBV3-1 (or the pseudogene TRBV3-2), with D possibly being TRBD1 (6 bases). With 3 bases removed from V and 8 bases from J, the gap between germline ends came to 10 bases. The CDR3 spans 13 residues. Per germline, CDR1 LGHDT and CDR2 YNNKEL (reference sequence). The DNA of the CDR3 is TGTGCCAGCAGCCAGGGGGCGGTGGAAAAACTGTTTTTT. This gives the protein CASSQGAVEKLFF.

The chain combines TRBV5-6 with TRBJ1-4; 8 bases fit TRBD1. Germline CDR1 SGHDT, CDR2 YYEEEE. Germline trimming cut 5 bases from V and 5 bases from J; bases unmatched to any gene: 8. The CDR3 consists of 15 residues. CDR3 in amino acids: CASSSGGTGNEKLFF. In nucleotides, the CDR3 is TGTGCCAGCAGTAGCGGCGGGACAGGAAATGAAAAACTGTTTTTT. The complete variable domain, with remaining parts taken from reference TRBV5-6 and TRBJ1-4, reads DAGVTQSPTHLIKTRGQQVTLRCSPKSGHDTVSWYQQALGQGPQFIFQYYEEEERQRGNFPDRFSGHQFPNYSSELNVNALLLGDSALYLCASSSGGTGNEKLFFGSGTQLSVL.

For the CDR3, the DNA is TGTGCCAGCAGCTTACGCGGGGAGCTGTTTTTT. Amino acids: CASSLRGELFF. The rearrangement uses TRBV7-2 and TRBJ2-2; D remains unclear. Germline CDR1 and CDR2: SGHTA and FQGNSA. The CDR3 has 11 residues. The V and J ends lost 2 bases and 7 bases respectively, with 2 bases between them.

This chain uses TRBV14 with TRBJ2-2, with D perhaps TRBD2 (7 bases). Germline V lookup: CDR1 SGHDN, CDR2 FVKESK. The V gene lost 4 bases and the J gene lost 0 bases, with 15 bases spanning the gap. The length of the CDR3 is 17 residues. CDR3 loop: CASSPRRGTTNTGELFF. DNA for the CDR3: TGTGCCAGCAGCCCACGGCGGGGGACAACGAACACCGGGGAGCTGTTTTTT.

This chain uses TRBV3-1 (or the pseudogene TRBV3-2) with TRBJ2-1; TRBD2 matches at 9 bases. The CDR3 has 14 residues. With 6 bases clipped from V and 5 bases from J, the junction kept 5 bases outside the gene matches. Per the germline V gene, CDR1 is LGHDT and CDR2 is YNNKEL (reference sequence). CDR3 sequence: CASSLAGINNEQFF. DNA for the CDR3: TGTGCCAGCAGTCTAGCGGGGATAAACAATGAGCAGTTCTTC.

The J gene is TRBJ1-2, the V gene TRBV28; the D gene is possibly TRBD1 (6 bases). From germline, CDR1 is MDHEN and CDR2 SYDVKM. Trimming shortened V by 6 bases and J by 5 bases, and 16 bases separated the two germline ends. This CDR3 is 14 amino acids long. CDR3 in amino acids: CASSRSQGLYGYTF. The CDR3 nucleotides are TGTGCCAGCAGCCGATCTCAGGGGTTGTATGGCTACACCTTC.

J is TRBJ2-1 and V is TRBV11-2; TRBD2 might be the D (6 bases). This CDR3 contains 13 residues. Trimming cost V 5 bases and J 5 bases, with 10 bases left between them. Per the germline V gene, CDR1 is SGHAT and CDR2 is FQNNGV. In DNA, the CDR3 is TGTGCCAGCAGCCGGGGGAACCACAATGAGCAGTTCTTC. This codes for CASSRGNHNEQFF.

The V and J genes are TRBV18 and TRBJ1-5, with unresolved D. Germline V gene sequence: CDR1 KGHSH, CDR2 LQKENI. V was shortened by 4 bases and J by 0 bases, with 7 bases between the two germline ends. CDR3 length: 14 amino acids. CDR3 bases: TGTGCCAGCTCACTGACGGATAGCAATCAGCCCCAGCATTTT. It yields the protein CASSLTDSNQPQHF.

V usage is TRBV9 and J usage is TRBJ2-3; possibly TRBD2 for D (6 bases). With 2 bases removed from V and 2 bases from J, the gap between germline ends came to 9 bases. This CDR3 comprises 14 residues. Germline CDR1 is SGDLS and CDR2 is YYNGEE. This chain's CDR3 is CASSVGGDTDTQYF. CDR3 coding DNA: TGTGCCAGCAGCGTCGGCGGGGACACAGATACGCAGTATTTT.

The chain recombines TRBV6-4 with TRBJ2-1; D unresolved. With 7 bases removed from V and 6 bases from J, the gap between germline ends came to 16 bases. CDR3 length: 14 residues. CDR1 and CDR2 (germline): MRHNA, SNTAGT. CDR3 in amino acids: CASIPDLHSNEQFF. The CDR3 bases are TGTGCCAGCATCCCGGACCTCCATTCCAATGAGCAGTTCTTC.

The chain is built from TRBV24-1 and TRBJ2-1; the match to TRBD2 covers 10 bases. CDR1 is KGHDR and CDR2 is SFDVKD in the germline V gene. The CDR3 contains 16 residues. Trimming cost V 3 bases and J 8 bases; bases outside gene matches: 9. This CDR3 is CATSDPGTSVGDEQFF. CDR3 in DNA: TGTGCCACCAGTGATCCCGGGACTAGCGTTGGGGATGAGCAGTTCTTC.

The sample holds a few counts of this clone. The V call is TRBV7-9, the J call TRBJ2-3; TRBD2 aligns across 8 bases. From germline, CDR1 is SEHNR and CDR2 FQNEAQ (reference sequence). This CDR3 contains 17 residues. Trimming took 2 bases from V and 4 from J; bases not matched to a gene: 11. Written as DNA, the CDR3 is TGTGCCAGCAGCTTAAAAGCTAGTAGCGGGGACCCAGATACGCAGTATTTT. Protein sequence: CASSLKASSGDPDTQYF. The full variable domain, rest sourced from reference TRBV7-9 and TRBJ2-3, is DTGVSQNPRHKITKRGQNVTFRCDPISEHNRLYWYRQTLGQGPEFLTYFQNEAQLEKSRLLSDRFSAERPKGSFSTLEIQRTEQGDSAMYLCASSLKASSGDPDTQYFGPGTRLTVL.

The V gene is TRBV5-1, the J gene TRBJ1-2, with D perhaps matching TRBD1 (5 bases). V dropped 2 bases and J dropped 4 bases, with 9 bases sitting between them. The CDR3 covers 13 residues. Germline lookup yields CDR1 SGHRS and CDR2 YFSETQ. Here the CDR3 DNA reads TGCGCCAGCAGCTTCGGGGGGGGCTATGGCTACACCTTC. Translation: CASSFGGGYGYTF. The full variable domain, rest sourced from reference TRBV5-1 and TRBJ1-2, is KAGVTQTPRYLIKTRGQQVTLSCSPISGHRSVSWYQQTPGQGLQFLFEYFSETQRNKGNFPGRFSGRQFSNSRSEMNVSTLELGDSALYLCASSFGGGYGYTFGSGTRLTVV.

The V gene is TRBV18, the J gene TRBJ2-5; 7 positions agree with TRBD1. The CDR3 runs 16 residues. The V segment lost 6 bases and the J segment 1 base; nucleotides outside the gene matches: 11. Germline lookup yields CDR1 KGHSH and CDR2 LQKENI. The CDR3, as DNA: TGTGCCAGCTCCCCAGGGACAGACAGGCCCCAAGAGACCCAGTACTTC. Translated, it gives CASSPGTDRPQETQYF.

Only one count was recorded for this clone. The rearrangement joins TRBV6-2 or TRBV6-3 to TRBJ2-2, with a possible D match to TRBD1 (5 bases). The CDR3 totals 14 residues. V was trimmed by 6 bases and J by 10 bases, leaving 18 bases between them. Germline CDR1 reads MNHEY; CDR2 reads SVGEGT. CDR3 coding DNA: TGTGCCAGCAGCGACGAGACAGCAATCTCGGAGCTGTTTTTT. Translation gives CASSDETAISELFF.

The sample holds a few counts of this clone. The J gene is TRBJ1-1, the V gene TRBV6-5, with TRBD1 identical over 7 bases. The CDR3 extends over 13 amino acids. Germline V lookup: CDR1 MNHEY, CDR2 SVGAGI. V lost 6 bases, J lost 4 bases, and 5 bases stayed unmatched. This chain's CDR3 is CASRLTGSTEAFF. The CDR3 DNA is TGTGCCAGCAGGTTGACAGGGTCCACTGAAGCTTTCTTT.

This rearrangement joins TRBV27 to TRBJ1-3; D is unresolved. Trimming cost V 0 bases and J 0 bases, with 3 bases left between them. Germline CDR1 and CDR2: MNHEY and SMNVEV (reference sequence). CDR3 size: 14 residues. The CDR3 DNA reads as TGTGCCAGCAGTTTATCCAGCTCTGGAAACACCATATATTTT. Its translation: CASSLSSSGNTIYF.

This clone has more than one count but fewer than ten. V usage is TRBV5-4 and J usage is TRBJ1-2; perhaps TRBD1 as D (6 bases). Per the germline V gene, CDR1 is SGHNT and CDR2 is YYREEE (reference sequence). The CDR3 is 12 residues long. V gave up 5 bases and J gave up 6 bases, with 11 bases separating them. The CDR3 coding sequence is TGTGCCAGCAGGACGGACAGTAATGGCTACACCTTC. This encodes CASRTDSNGYTF.

This rearrangement joins TRBV18 to TRBJ2-3; D gene unclear. The V gene's germline CDR1 is KGHSH and CDR2 LQKENI. V lost 1 base to trimming and J lost 2 bases, with 13 bases between them. This CDR3 is 16 amino acids long. The CDR3 DNA reads as TGTGCCAGCTCACCACTTTCCAGGTCATTCACAGATACGCAGTATTTT. Its protein is CASSPLSRSFTDTQYF.

This chain joins TRBV5-8 and TRBJ2-5, with a possible D match to TRBD1 (6 bases). This CDR3 contains 15 residues. Germline values: CDR1 SGHTS, CDR2 YDEGEE. Trimming cost V 4 bases and J 5 bases, with 18 bases left between them. The DNA of the CDR3 is TGTGCCAGCAGCCGGGTCAGGGGTTCTTGGGAGACCCAGTACTTC. Amino acid sequence: CASSRVRGSWETQYF.

J is TRBJ1-1 and V is TRBV5-4; D is unclear. The CDR3 loop spans 14 amino acids. Germline assignment: CDR1 SGHNT and CDR2 YYREEE (reference sequence). The V and J ends lost 4 bases and 3 bases respectively, with 13 bases between them. CDR3 in amino acids: CASSLDLMYTEAFF. CDR3 in DNA: TGTGCCAGCAGCCTGGACTTGATGTACACTGAAGCTTTCTTT.